A single sample gave rise to the 2 T cell receptor beta chains below, sequenced in a study of response to subunit inactivated influenza vaccine (dated 2018 in TCRdb). Libraries were prepared through RT-PCR. The instrument was an Illumina HiSeq 2500. The public reads were quality trimmed at Q25 with fastp and then assembled into clones with MiXCR by TCRdb, keeping productive beta chains. Each entry is one CDR3 protein sequence, shown with its most common DNA and genes. The sample includes hundreds of thousands of distinct CDR3 sequences, with more than 15% observed a single time. The leading ten clones occupy less than 4% of the sample. Sample: CD4+ T cells sorted from PBMCs, taken around 2 years after vaccination. The receptors shown here come from a man between 50 and 75 years old who received an inactivated influenza vaccine. Donor details come from another sample of the same person, matched by shared clones.

This clonotype was found a few times. The chain links TRBV3-1 to TRBJ2-6; D gene uncertain. With 8 bases removed from V and 0 bases from J, the gap between germline ends came to 2 bases. CDR3 length: 12 amino acids. Germline V lookup: CDR1 LGHDT, CDR2 YNNKEL (reference sequence). The CDR3 here is CASASGANVLTF. Here the CDR3 DNA reads TGTGCCAGCGCCTCTGGGGCCAACGTCCTGACTTTC.

The J gene is TRBJ2-1, the V gene TRBV4-2; D tentatively reads TRBD1 or TRBD2 (5 bases each). Germline V gives CDR1 LGHNA, CDR2 YNFKEQ. Between the trimmed V and J ends, which lost 0 bases and 0 bases, there was a span of 15 bases. The CDR3 is 18 amino acids. Here the CDR3 reads CASSQELIGTVSYNEQFF. CDR3 nucleotide sequence: TGTGCCAGCAGCCAAGAATTAATCGGGACCGTCTCCTACAATGAGCAGTTCTTC.